These 18 T cell receptor beta chains were all obtained from the same sample, sequenced in a study of shared T cell receptors in the human thymus. Some clones are missing from TCRdb's copy, which holds only in-frame ones; the method was immunoSEQ multiplex PCR. This sample has some 720,000 clones, with around 87% found just once. These data were likewise used in another study, on human thymus T cells.

Sequencing used thymocytes. The source of these receptors is a boy in the first two years of life with a congenital heart defect.

This chain joins TRBV9 and TRBJ1-5, with 8 bases fitting TRBD1. The CDR3 has 15 amino acids. V gave up 4 bases and J gave up 11 bases; unmatched junction bases: 14. Germline CDR1 reads SGDLS; CDR2 reads YYNGEE. The DNA of the CDR3 is TGTGCCAGCAGCCCCCCCCGGGACAGGCTATTGTCCCAGCATTTT. Residues: CASSPPRDRLLSQHF.

The chain recombines TRBV10-3 with TRBJ2-7; 10 bases match TRBD1. V was pared by 4 bases and J by 3 bases, with 3 bases of the junction left unmatched. Germline V gives CDR1 ENHRY, CDR2 SYGVKD. The CDR3 loop spans 14 amino acids. For the CDR3, the DNA is TGTGCCATCAGTGGGACAGGGGGGGTCTACGAGCAGTACTTC. It is translated as CAISGTGGVYEQYF.

The CDR3 coding sequence is TGTGCCAGCAGTGGCCGGACAGTAGGAGTTACTGACACCGGGGAGCTGTTTTTT. It encodes CASSGRTVGVTDTGELFF. The genes are TRBV6-1 and TRBJ2-2; the D gene is possibly TRBD1 (6 bases). There are 18 residues in the CDR3. Trimming shortened V by 4 bases and J by 3 bases, and 21 bases separated the two germline ends. The germline CDR1 and CDR2 sequences are MNHNS and SASEGT.

This clone is a singleton in its sample. V is TRBV18 and J is TRBJ2-7; 10 bases map to TRBD2. Trimming removed 4 bases from V and 2 bases from J; junction bases left unmatched: 14. Germline V gene data show CDR1 as KGHSH and CDR2 as LQKENI. The CDR3 loop spans 18 amino acids. Here the CDR3 reads CASSRTGLGLAETYEQYF. The CDR3 DNA follows: TGTGCCAGCTCACGGACAGGGCTCGGACTAGCGGAGACCTACGAGCAGTACTTC.

The gene calls are TRBV28 and TRBJ2-4; D is perhaps TRBD2 (7 bases). V was shortened by 7 bases and J by 3 bases, with 25 bases between the two germline ends. Germline CDR1 and CDR2: MDHEN and SYDVKM. The CDR3 extends over 18 amino acids. The chain's CDR3 is CASTLSAPGGWGKNIQYF. DNA for the CDR3: TGTGCCAGCACCCTGTCCGCTCCGGGGGGCTGGGGCAAAAACATTCAGTACTTC.

In its sample, this clone was seen once. This CDR3 is missing its conserved last phenylalanine or tryptophan, likely due to a read error. The DNA is left out, because the CDR3 cannot be placed on it with certainty; the CDR3 is given as TCRdb lists it. The gene calls are TRBV10-1 and TRBJ2-3; the table assigns TRBD1, which was not confirmed against the DNA. Germline V lookup: CDR1 WNHNN, CDR2 SYGVQD (reference sequence). The CDR3 length is 15 residues, termini included. The CDR3 protein is CASTGTGLSYLLIHI.

The chain combines TRBV11-2 with TRBJ2-7; 7 bases align to TRBD2. From germline, CDR1 is SGHAT and CDR2 FQNNGV. This CDR3 is 16 amino acids long. With 6 bases clipped from V and 12 bases from J, the junction kept 23 bases outside the gene matches. Written as DNA, the CDR3 is TGTGCCAGCAGACGAAGGGGAGGCGGCGGGAGCCCCGGTACGTACTTC. As protein: CASRRRGGGGSPGTYF.

This chain links TRBV25-1 with TRBJ2-7; TRBD2 aligns across 7 bases. There are 14 residues in the CDR3. Trimming removed 8 bases from V and 2 bases from J; junction bases left unmatched: 9. Germline V CDR1 and CDR2: MGHDK, SYGVNS. CDR3 bases: TGTGCCAGCTGGGGGAGGGCCGAGACCTACGAGCAGTACTTC. Translation gives CASWGRAETYEQYF.

The V call is TRBV5-5, the J call TRBJ2-1, with a weak D call TRBD2 (6 bases). The CDR3 spans 15 residues. Trimming pared 4 bases from V and 4 bases from J, leaving 15 bases between. Germline CDR1 and CDR2: SGHKS and YYEKEE (reference sequence). The CDR3 is CASSPARAGYNEQFF. The CDR3 coding sequence is TGTGCCAGCAGCCCCGCCAGGGCGGGATACAATGAGCAGTTCTTC.

V and J are TRBV6-1 and TRBJ1-1; possibly TRBD1 for D (6 bases). CDR1 is MNHNS and CDR2 is SASEGT in the germline V gene. CDR3 length equals 15 residues. Trimming cost V 0 bases and J 6 bases, with 14 bases left between them. The CDR3 loop is CASSEAARGRAEAFF. CDR3 DNA: TGTGCCAGCAGTGAAGCTGCCAGGGGTAGGGCTGAAGCTTTCTTT.

The V and J genes are TRBV2 and TRBJ2-1, with D possibly TRBD2 on 6 matching bases. CDR3 length: 16 residues. Germline CDR1 reads SNHLY; CDR2 reads FYNNEI. V shed 2 bases and J shed 4 bases, with 15 bases lying between them. CDR3 residues: CASSEQAGHLYNEQFF. CDR3 coding DNA: TGTGCCAGCAGTGAACAAGCGGGCCATCTATACAATGAGCAGTTCTTC.

A single count supports this clone. This chain joins TRBV6-4 and TRBJ2-5; TRBD2 aligns across 7 bases. Germline CDR1 and CDR2: MRHNA and SNTAGT. V lost 7 bases and J lost 4; bases outside the gene matches: 9. The CDR3 has 14 residues. The CDR3 nucleotides read TGTGCCAGCACCGGACCGCCGGGGGGAGAGACCCAGTACTTC. The encoded protein is CASTGPPGGETQYF.

The chain joins TRBV11-2 to TRBJ2-1, with D maybe TRBD2 (7 bases). Germline loops: CDR1 SGHAT, CDR2 FQNNGV. CDR3 length equals 17 residues. With 4 bases removed from V and 2 bases from J, the gap between germline ends came to 18 bases. The CDR3: CASSSSSGGGPYNEQFF. CDR3 nucleotide sequence: TGTGCCAGCAGCTCCTCTAGCGGAGGGGGTCCCTACAATGAGCAGTTCTTC.

V is TRBV10-3 and J is TRBJ1-2, with 7 bases lining up with TRBD1. Germline V lookup: CDR1 ENHRY, CDR2 SYGVKD. The CDR3 totals 13 residues. With V trimmed by 6 bases and J by 4 bases, 5 bases remained unmatched. The CDR3 region is CAISVDRCYGYTF. The CDR3 DNA sequence: TGTGCCATCAGCGTGGACAGGTGCTATGGCTACACCTTC.

The chain carries TRBV28 and TRBJ2-5, with 8 nucleotides matching TRBD1. The end of the DNA fits TRBJ2-7 better, so the J call may be wrong. Germline CDR1 MDHEN, CDR2 SYDVKM. The CDR3 runs to 16 residues. CDR3: CASSLERTGFPYEQYF. CDR3 nucleotide sequence: TGTGCCAGCAGTTTGGAACGGACAGGGTTCCCCTACGAGCAGTACTTC.

The genes are TRBV6-5 and TRBJ2-5; D is unresolved. Trimming cost V 0 bases and J 11 bases, with 13 bases left between them. Germline CDR1 reads MNHEY; CDR2 reads SVGAGI. The CDR3 is made up of 13 amino acids. The DNA for the CDR3 is TGTGCCAGCAGTTACTCGATTAGCAGAGAGCAGTACTTC. Translating it yields CASSYSISREQYF.

This sequence joins TRBV6-6 and TRBJ1-4, with D possibly TRBD1 on 5 matching bases. V was shortened by 8 bases and J by 7 bases, with 20 bases between the two germline ends. Germline CDR1 reads MNHNY; CDR2 reads SVGAGI (reference sequence). The CDR3 is 15 residues long. CDR3 loop: CASGTKTGEAEKLFF. Written as DNA, the CDR3 is TGTGCCAGCGGAACGAAGACGGGGGAGGCTGAAAAACTGTTTTTT.

This rearrangement joins TRBV28 to TRBJ2-7; 10 bases align to TRBD1. CDR1 is MDHEN, CDR2 SYDVKM, per germline. This CDR3 contains 13 residues. V shed 7 bases, J shed 4 bases, and the junction held 4 bases outside the gene matches. The CDR3: CASIDRGLYEQYF. The CDR3 nucleotides read TGTGCCAGCATCGACAGGGGGCTATACGAGCAGTACTTC.